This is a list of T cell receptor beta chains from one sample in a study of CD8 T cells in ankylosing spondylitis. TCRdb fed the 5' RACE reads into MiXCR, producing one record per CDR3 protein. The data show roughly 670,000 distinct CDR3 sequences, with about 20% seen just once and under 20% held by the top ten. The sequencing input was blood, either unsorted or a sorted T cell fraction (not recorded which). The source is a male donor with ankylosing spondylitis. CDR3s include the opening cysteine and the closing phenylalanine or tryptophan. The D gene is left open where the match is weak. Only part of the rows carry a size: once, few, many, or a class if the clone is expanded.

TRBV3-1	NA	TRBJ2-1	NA	TGTGCCAGCAGCCAGACATCGTACAATGAGCAGTTCTTC	CASSQTSYNEQFF
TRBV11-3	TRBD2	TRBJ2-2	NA	TGTGCCAGCAGCTCGCATGGGCGGGAGGGGACCGGGGAGCTGTTTTTT	CASSSHGREGTGELFF
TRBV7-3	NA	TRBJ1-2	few	TGTGCCAGCAGCCTGGGGGGGGGGAGCCCCAACTATGGCTACACCTTC	CASSLGGGSPNYGYTF
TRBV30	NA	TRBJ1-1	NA	TGTGCCTGGAGTCTTGGCCGCAGACCGAACACTGAAGCTTTCTTT	CAWSLGRRPNTEAFF
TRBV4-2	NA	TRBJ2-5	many	TGTGCCAGCAGCCAAGCTGGGGCAGAGACCCAGTACTTC	CASSQAGAETQYF
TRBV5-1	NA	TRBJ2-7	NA	TGCGCCAGCCTACGGCGGGTGGAGCAGTACTTC	CASLRRVEQYF
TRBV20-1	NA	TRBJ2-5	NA	TGCAGTGCTAAGTTCCACGCCAGGGCCCAGTACTTC	CSAKFHARAQYF
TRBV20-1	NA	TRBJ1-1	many	TGCAGTGCTAGTCTGGGGCGAGAAGCTTTCTTT	CSASLGREAFF
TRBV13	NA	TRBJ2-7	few	TGTGCCAGCAGCCCGTCGGGGCTAGCAGTGTACGAGCAGTACTTC	CASSPSGLAVYEQYF
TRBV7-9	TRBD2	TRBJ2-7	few	TGTGCCAGCACTCCAGGACTAGGGGTATACGAGCAGTACTTC	CASTPGLGVYEQYF
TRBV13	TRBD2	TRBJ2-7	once	TGTGCCAGCAGGCCACCCCTCAGCGGGAACTACGAGCAGTACTTC	CASRPPLSGNYEQYF
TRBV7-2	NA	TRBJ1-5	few	TGTGCCAGCAGCTTAGCAACAGGTTTACCCCAGCATTTT	CASSLATGLPQHF
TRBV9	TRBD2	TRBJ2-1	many	TGCGCCAGCAGTGTCGGGGGGTCCTACAATGAGCAGTTCTTC	CASSVGGSYNEQFF
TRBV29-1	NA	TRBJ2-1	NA	TGCAGCGTTGATAGGGCTAGCTGGAGCTCCTACAATGAGCAGTTCTTC	CSVDRASWSSYNEQFF
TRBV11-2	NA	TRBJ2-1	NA	TGTGCCAGCAGCTTAGTGATCGGGGGCCTATACAATGAGCAGTTCTTC	CASSLVIGGLYNEQFF
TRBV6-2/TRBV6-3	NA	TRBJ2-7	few	TGTGCCAGCAGTTACTCGACTGACAACTCCTACGAGCAGTACTTC	CASSYSTDNSYEQYF
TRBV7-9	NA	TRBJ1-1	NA	TGTGCCAGCAGCTTTACAGGCTTACCTGAAGCTTTCTTT	CASSFTGLPEAFF
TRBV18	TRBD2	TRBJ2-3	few	TGTGCCAGCTCACCGACCCGACCGGGACTAGCGGCCACAGATACGCAGTATTTT	CASSPTRPGLAATDTQYF
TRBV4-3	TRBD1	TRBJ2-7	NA	TGCGCCAGCAGCCAAGATTGGGGACAGCCAAACTACGAGCAGTACTTC	CASSQDWGQPNYEQYF
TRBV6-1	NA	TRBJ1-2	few	TGTGCCAGCAGTGAAGTTGACAACATCTATGGCTACACCTTC	CASSEVDNIYGYTF
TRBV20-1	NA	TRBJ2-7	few	TGCAGTGCTAGAGTAATCGGGCTAGTGAGCTACGAGCAGTACTTC	CSARVIGLVSYEQYF
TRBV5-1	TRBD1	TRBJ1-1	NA	TGCGCCAGCAGCAAGGACAGGTTGAACACTGAAGCTTTCTTT	CASSKDRLNTEAFF
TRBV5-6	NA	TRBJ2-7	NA	TGTGCCAGCAATTCCCAAGGGTCCTACGAGCAGTACTTC	CASNSQGSYEQYF
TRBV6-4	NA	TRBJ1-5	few	TGTGCCAGCAGAAAACTTATGACAGTACTAAATCAGCCCCAGCATTTT	CASRKLMTVLNQPQHF
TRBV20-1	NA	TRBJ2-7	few	TGCAGTGCTAGAGATCTCGTATGGGGCCCCTACGAGCAGTACTTC	CSARDLVWGPYEQYF
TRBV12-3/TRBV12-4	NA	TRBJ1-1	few	TGTGCCAGCAGTTTATGGCGCGAGAACACTGAAGCTTTCTTT	CASSLWRENTEAFF
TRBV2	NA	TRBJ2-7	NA	TGTGCCAGCAGTGGGGCCCCGGGACTGAACTACGAGCAGTACTTC	CASSGAPGLNYEQYF
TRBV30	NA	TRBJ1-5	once	TGTGCCTGGAGCCAGGGGTATCAGCCCCAGCATTTT	CAWSQGYQPQHF
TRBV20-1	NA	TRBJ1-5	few	TGCAGTGCTCACGGTTATAGCAATCAGCCCCAGCATTTT	CSAHGYSNQPQHF
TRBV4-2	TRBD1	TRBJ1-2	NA	TGTGCCAGCAGCCAAGGTCGGGACAGCCCAACTAACTATGGCTACACCTTC	CASSQGRDSPTNYGYTF
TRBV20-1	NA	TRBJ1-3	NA	TGCAGTGCTAGAGAGACCCGATCTGGAAACACCATATATTTT	CSARETRSGNTIYF
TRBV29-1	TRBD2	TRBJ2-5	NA	TGCAGCGTTGGGACTAGCGAGACCCAGTACTTC	CSVGTSETQYF
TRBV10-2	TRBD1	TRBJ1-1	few	TGCGCCAGCAGTGAGTCCGGATACAGGGGACCGAACACTGAAGCTTTCTTT	CASSESGYRGPNTEAFF
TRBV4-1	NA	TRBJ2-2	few	TGCGCCAGCAGCTCGGTCATAGGGAGGACCGGGGAGCTGTTTTTT	CASSSVIGRTGELFF
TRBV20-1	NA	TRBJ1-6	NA	TGCAGTGCTAGTGGTAGCTATAATTCACCCCTCCACTTT	CSASGSYNSPLHF
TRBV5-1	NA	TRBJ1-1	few	TGCGCCAGCAGCCAGGGGAGCAACGACCCTGAAGCTTTCTTT	CASSQGSNDPEAFF
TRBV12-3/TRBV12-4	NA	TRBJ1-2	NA	TGTGCCAGCAGTTTAGGGGCAGCTAACTATGGCTACACCTTC	CASSLGAANYGYTF
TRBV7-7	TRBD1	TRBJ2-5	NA	TGTGCCAGCAGCTCAAACAGGGGAGAAGAGACCCAGTACTTC	CASSSNRGEETQYF
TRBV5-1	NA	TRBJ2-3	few	TGCGCCAGCCACAGCACAGATACGCAGTATTTT	CASHSTDTQYF
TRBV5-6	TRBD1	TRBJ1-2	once	TGTGCCAGCAGTTATTCCCGGGACAGGGGCCCCTATGGCTACACCTTC	CASSYSRDRGPYGYTF
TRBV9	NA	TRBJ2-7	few	TGTGCCAGCAGCGTAGGGGGCGGAGGAGTATCCGAGCAGTACTTC	CASSVGGGGVSEQYF
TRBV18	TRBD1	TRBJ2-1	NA	TGTGCCAGCTCGGAACAAGGGGGCGACTCCTACAATGAGCAGTTCTTC	CASSEQGGDSYNEQFF
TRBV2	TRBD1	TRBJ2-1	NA	TGTGCCAGCAGGGAAGAGGGGGCCAAGGTCTTC	CASREEGAKVF
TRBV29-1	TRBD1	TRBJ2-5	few	TGCAGCCTCGGACAGGGGGGGCAAGAGACCCAGTACTTC	CSLGQGGQETQYF
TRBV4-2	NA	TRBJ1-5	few	TGTGCCAGCCCCCCGGCGAGGGACACCGGGGCCCAGCATTTT	CASPPARDTGAQHF
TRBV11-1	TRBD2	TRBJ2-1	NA	TGTGCCAGCAGCCACGCCGCGGGAGACGGCCGCAATGAGCAGTTCTTC	CASSHAAGDGRNEQFF
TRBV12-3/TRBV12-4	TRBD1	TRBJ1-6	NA	TGTGCCAGCAGTTTTACCGGGACAGGGACTTCACCCCTCCACTTT	CASSFTGTGTSPLHF
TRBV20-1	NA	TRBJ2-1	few	TGCAGTGCTAGACCTAGCTCCTACAATGAGCAGTTCTTC	CSARPSSYNEQFF
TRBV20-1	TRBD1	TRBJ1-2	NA	TGCAGTGCTAGAGCAAGAGACAGGGGCATCCATGGCTACACCTTC	CSARARDRGIHGYTF
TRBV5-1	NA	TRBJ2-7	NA	TGCGCCAGCAGCACTCCCGGGGGCTCCTACGAGCAGTACTTC	CASSTPGGSYEQYF
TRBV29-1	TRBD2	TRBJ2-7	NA	TGCAGCGTCGTTGCTACGCTAGCGGGTTACTACGAGCAGTACTTC	CSVVATLAGYYEQYF
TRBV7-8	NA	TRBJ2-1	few	TGTGCCAGCAGCTCAGCAAGTCGGGGGTCTAGCTCCTACAATGAGCAGTTCTTC	CASSSASRGSSSYNEQFF